A selection of T cell receptor beta chains follows, all from one sample in a study of shared clonotypes between healthy human individuals. This table comes from immunoSEQ multiplex PCR, and its TCRdb copy is limited to in-frame clones, with some not included. The profile shows roughly 890,000 clones, around 93% of them singletons. The specimen was naive CD8+ T cells sorted from blood. All receptors derive from a man aged 30 to 45 in good health. Both conserved end residues are part of each CDR3. The D gene is left open where the match is weak.

d_call,v_call,cdr3_length,cdr3_aa
TRBD2,TRBV28,17,CASRPTGLAGAPGELFF
TRBD1,TRBV6-1,15,CASYQGQGDYQPQHF
.,TRBV12-2,16,CASRLRDSSSYNEQFF
.,TRBV29-1,15,CSVGGVGQTYNEQFF
.,TRBV6-5,14,CASSYRTDNNEQFF
.,TRBV28,15,CASSPQRAGAYEQYF
.,TRBV14,16,CASSQVRDLMNTEAFF
TRBD1,TRBV5-1,15,CASRRIGTGDDGYTF
.,TRBV15,12,CATLAVGDTQYF
.,TRBV25-1,9,CASPNEQFF
.,TRBV9,14,CASSVAGEAETQYF
TRBD2,TRBV7-8,16,CASSLVVAGGHYEQYF
.,TRBV28,13,CASCPGADQPQHF
.,TRBV27,13,CASSLSGPTGYTF
TRBD2,TRBV5-4,18,CASSPIVASGRARETQYF
.,TRBV29-1,13,CSVESGRRREQYF
.,TRBV19,12,CASSIRQSEQYF
TRBD1,TRBV27,15,CASGDRRTGANVLTF
TRBD1,TRBV7-9,15,CASSPGTGPYNEQFF
.,TRBV5-6,16,CASSYGVGAVSFEQYF
TRBD1,TRBV27,15,CASSTGTGLNTEAFF
TRBD2,TRBV27,13,CASSLAGVDTQYF
TRBD1,TRBV29-1,15,CSVEAGTGGIYEQYF
TRBD1,TRBV10-3,17,CAISESGLTGLNYGYTF
.,TRBV2,13,CRSHKASVNEQFF
TRBD1,TRBV27,15,CASSSGTASYNEQFF
TRBD2,TRBV4-2,15,CASSTSSGGTYEQYF
TRBD1,TRBV13,16,CASSIIQGNDNYGYTF
.,TRBV28,16,CASSPLRISGQETQYF
.,TRBV11-2,12,CASQLLSYEQYF
TRBD2,TRBV5-1,16,CASTWRTSGVEETQYF
TRBD2,TRBV19,16,CASTPPGLALYNEQFF
.,TRBV5-1,14,CASSLVLRANEQFF
.,TRBV4-1,13,CASSQVPGWEAFF
.,TRBV5-4,15,CASAPGLAGGTEAFF
TRBD2,TRBV5-4,15,CASSSGTSGTDTQYF
.,TRBV28,11,CASKWSHGYTF
TRBD1,TRBV7-9,14,CASSTGQGLNEQYF
.,TRBV23-1,18,CASSQSPPQVWSGETQYF
.,TRBV11-2,11,CASSLRSEQFF
.,TRBV7-9,18,CASSLVVSMSGLVNEQFF
.,TRBV5-6,16,CASSLGQSRPVGELFF
.,TRBV25-1,14,CASSETRRLETQYF
.,TRBV27,14,CASRAEVPQETQYF
.,TRBV11-2,17,CASSQDAGRDSNQPQHF
TRBD1,TRBV29-1,15,CSVEFPGQEIYEQYF
.,TRBV7-9,12,CASSFIRSGAFF
TRBD2,TRBV27,15,CASRILAGLSYEQYF
TRBD1,TRBV6-5,16,CASSYSGRGPGNTIYF
.,TRBV4-3,15,CASSSIRSSYNEQFF
.,TRBV2,13,CASSVYGSYEQYF
TRBD2,TRBV30,16,CAWRKRTSGSPNEQYF
.,TRBV7-6,14,CASSSESRYNEQFF
TRBD2,TRBV29-1,15,CSVGRAGLAFDEQYF